The 14 T cell receptor beta chains reported below all come from one sample, sequenced in a study of OX40 agonist ivuxolimab in advanced cancers. Sequencing used immunoSEQ multiplex PCR; TCRdb keeps in-frame clones, though not all of them. This table holds roughly 71,000 clones, 84% found once. The sequenced sample was CD4+ or CD8+ T cells sorted from blood, obtained in a trial of the OX40 agonist ivuxolimab. The receptors here all came from an adult with an advanced solid tumor such as melanoma, head and neck, liver or kidney cancer.

The gene calls are TRBV4-3 and TRBJ2-1; perhaps TRBD1 as D (5 bases). The germline CDR1 and CDR2 sequences are LGHNA and YSLEER. This CDR3 has 13 amino acids. Trimming pared 2 bases from V and 10 bases from J, leaving 12 bases between. Here the CDR3 DNA reads TGCGCCAGCAGCCAATACCATCAGGGAGAGCAGTTCTTC. This translates into CASSQYHQGEQFF.

The V call is TRBV6-6, the J call TRBJ2-5; possibly TRBD1 for D (6 bases). V was shortened by 6 bases and J by 5 bases, with 16 bases between the two germline ends. The CDR3 sequence is 14 residues long. In germline, CDR1 is MNHNY, CDR2 SVGAGI (reference sequence). The CDR3 nucleotides are TGTGCCAGCAGCCCGCAGGGGCGAGCGGAGACCCAGTACTTC. Translating gives CASSPQGRAETQYF.

This rearrangement joins TRBV6-6 to TRBJ1-5; perhaps TRBD1 as D (6 bases). Germline assignment: CDR1 MNHNY and CDR2 SVGAGI (reference sequence). V lost 2 bases and J 7 bases, leaving 6 bases between the germline ends. The CDR3 has 12 residues. The CDR3 loop reads CASSYQGQPQHF. The CDR3 coding sequence is TGTGCCAGCAGTTACCAGGGGCAGCCCCAGCATTTT.

This chain links TRBV18 with TRBJ2-7; D might be TRBD1 (6 bases). The CDR3 totals 13 residues. Germline loops: CDR1 KGHSH, CDR2 LQKENI. V was shortened by 3 bases and J by 4 bases, with 10 bases between the two germline ends. Here the CDR3 reads CASSPTGTYEQYF. DNA of the CDR3: TGTGCCAGCTCACCTACAGGGACGTACGAGCAGTACTTC.

The rearrangement joins TRBV11-2 to TRBJ1-2, with TRBD1 matching 7 bases. There are 11 residues in the CDR3. V lost 9 bases to trimming and J lost 8 bases; unmatched junction nucleotides: 6. CDR1 SGHAT and CDR2 FQNNGV come from the germline V gene. The CDR3: CARSRGRGYTF. The DNA of the CDR3 is TGTGCCAGGTCTAGGGGGCGAGGCTACACCTTC.

CDR3 coding DNA: TGTGCCAGCAGCTTTACAGGGGGGAGGAACACCATATATTTT. This gives the protein CASSFTGGRNTIYF. This chain uses TRBV5-4 with TRBJ1-3, with 8 bases fitting TRBD1. Trimming took 2 bases from V and 7 from J; bases not matched to a gene: 5. Germline CDR1 is SGHNT and CDR2 is YYREEE (reference sequence). The CDR3 sequence is 14 residues long. Filled out from reference TRBV5-4 and TRBJ1-3, the complete variable domain reads ETGVTQSPTHLIKTRGQQVTLRCSSQSGHNTVSWYQQALGQGPQFIFQYYREEENGRGNFPPRFSGLQFPNYSSELNVNALELDDSALYLCASSFTGGRNTIYFGEGSWLTVV.

The chain has TRBV19 and TRBJ2-3; 14 bases line up with TRBD2. The germline V gene encodes CDR1 LNHDA and CDR2 SQIVND (reference sequence). CDR3 length: 16 amino acids. J gave up 6 bases and V 5 bases, and 7 bases lay outside the gene matches. CDR3 sequence: CASSSGTSGRGDTQYF. The CDR3 coding sequence is TGTGCCAGTAGTTCCGGGACTAGCGGGAGAGGGGATACGCAGTATTTT.

The chain has TRBV28 and TRBJ1-1; no clear D. Looked up from germline, CDR1 is MDHEN and CDR2 is SYDVKM. The CDR3 totals 13 residues. Trimming cost V 4 bases and J 1 base, with 7 bases left between them. Here the CDR3 reads CASSYRRNTEAFF. The CDR3 bases are TGTGCCAGCAGTTACCGTAGGAACACTGAAGCTTTCTTT.

The chain is built from TRBV7-9 and TRBJ2-3; no firm D call. This CDR3 has 15 residues. V dropped 5 bases and J dropped 0 bases, with 12 bases sitting between them. Per germline, CDR1 SEHNR and CDR2 FQNEAQ (reference sequence). CDR3: CASSVGFASTDTQYF. The DNA for the CDR3 is TGTGCCAGCAGCGTGGGATTCGCCAGCACAGATACGCAGTATTTT. The full variable domain, with the rest looked up from reference TRBV7-9 and TRBJ2-3, is DTGVSQNPRHKITKRGQNVTFRCDPISEHNRLYWYRQTLGQGPEFLTYFQNEAQLEKSRLLSDRFSAERPKGSFSTLEIQRTEQGDSAMYLCASSVGFASTDTQYFGPGTRLTVL.

The CDR3 loop is CASRPTRSPVYEQYF. DNA of the CDR3: TGTGCCAGCAGGCCAACTAGATCCCCAGTCTACGAGCAGTACTTC. The chain has TRBV2 and TRBJ2-5, with D possibly being TRBD2 (5 bases). The end of the DNA is better explained by TRBJ2-7, so the J call may be wrong. CDR1 and CDR2 from the germline V gene are SNHLY and FYNNEI. The CDR3 loop spans 15 amino acids.

V is TRBV4-1 and J is TRBJ1-6, with D tentatively TRBD1 (6 bases). V gave up 4 bases and J gave up 10 bases, with 17 bases separating them. CDR3 size: 15 residues. The germline gives CDR1 MGHRA, CDR2 YSYEKL. The CDR3 region has the DNA TGCGCCAGCAGCCGTGGAGGGGGAAATGGATCACCCCTCCACTTT. This gives the protein CASSRGGGNGSPLHF.

V usage is TRBV6-5 and J usage is TRBJ1-2, with a possible D match to TRBD1 (6 bases). The germline V gene encodes CDR1 MNHEY and CDR2 SVGAGI. This CDR3 is 13 amino acids long. Trimming removed 8 bases at V and 3 bases at J, with 13 bases between. The CDR3 is CASGLGTHYGYTF. CDR3 DNA sequence: TGTGCCAGCGGGCTCGGGACACACTATGGCTACACCTTC.

V and J are TRBV7-6 and TRBJ2-7; the D gene is possibly TRBD2 (6 bases). Germline V lookup: CDR1 SGHVS, CDR2 FNYEAQ. V shed 0 bases and J shed 1 base, with 25 bases lying between them. The CDR3 is 20 residues long. The CDR3 loop is CASSLADSKGAAGGSYEQYF. In nucleotides, the CDR3 is TGTGCCAGCAGCTTAGCGGATTCCAAGGGTGCGGCCGGGGGATCCTACGAGCAGTACTTC. The full variable domain, rest sourced from reference TRBV7-6 and TRBJ2-7, is GAGVSQSPRYKVTKRGQDVALRCDPISGHVSLYWYRQALGQGPEFLTYFNYEAQQDKSGLPNDRFSAERPEGSISTLTIQRTEQRDSAMYRCASSLADSKGAAGGSYEQYFGPGTRLTVT.

V and J are TRBV6-1 and TRBJ2-7, with D perhaps TRBD2 (6 bases). The V and J ends lost 6 bases and 1 base respectively, with 13 bases between them. This CDR3 comprises 14 residues. The germline V gene encodes CDR1 MNHNS and CDR2 SASEGT. CDR3 in DNA: TGTGCCAGCAGAAGGGACTTTTCATCCTACGAGCAGTACTTC. As protein: CASRRDFSSYEQYF.